This TCR beta chain appears in the sequencing data of a study of beta chain features in type 1 diabetes. The study reverse transcribed the entire isolated RNA, so it sequenced expressed TCRB transcripts. Clones were read by immunoSEQ multiplex PCR, and TCRdb kept only the in-frame ones, dropping some. The sample records some 400,000 clones, roughly 15% being singletons. Study conclusions and caveats: The analysis here could not establish whether HLA type shapes TCRB rearrangement.

This clone has a handful of counts. Antigen specificity is unknown. Sequencing was done on a sample of naive CD4+ T cells from blood. The receptor was isolated from a woman under 30 in good health.

The CDR3 sequence: CAWSDPQGHPYNEQFF. The CDR3 DNA sequence: TGTGCCTGGAGTGACCCTCAGGGACACCCTTACAATGAGCAGTTCTTC. The chain couples TRBV30 to TRBJ2-1; possible D gene TRBD1, 6 bases. The V gene lost 1 base and the J gene lost 4 bases, with 17 bases spanning the gap. Germline V gene sequence: CDR1 GTSNPN, CDR2 SVGIG (reference sequence). This CDR3 comprises 16 residues.